These T cell receptor beta chains were read from a single sample in a study of blood T cell repertoires in COVID-19. Assay: immunoSEQ multiplex PCR; the TCRdb copy retains only in-frame clones and omits some. The sample has some 170,000 clones, 60% to 85% seen once; the top ten hold around 8.1%. The sequenced material came from peripheral blood. These receptors were collected from a man between 60 and 75 years old with acute or convalescent COVID-19. Each CDR3 is given with its conserved first and last residue. Fields, in order: CDR3 DNA, CDR3 protein, D gene, clone size, V gene, J gene. A D gene is named only where the DNA matches it firmly. Clone size is shown for a subset of rows, as once, few, many or a class of expanded clone.

CDR3 DNA: TGTGCCAGTAGTCCCAGACAAGAGACCCAGTACTTC
CDR3 protein: CASSPRQETQYF
D gene: -
clone size: -
V gene: TRBV19
J gene: TRBJ2-5

CDR3 DNA: TGTGCCAGCAGCTTGGAGGTAGACAGAAACATTCAGTACTTC
CDR3 protein: CASSLEVDRNIQYF
D gene: -
clone size: -
V gene: TRBV5-6
J gene: TRBJ2-4

CDR3 DNA: TGTGCTAGTGGTCCCGGACTAGCGGGGCTAGATAGGGGGGAGCTGTTTTTT
CDR3 protein: CASGPGLAGLDRGELFF
D gene: TRBD2
clone size: -
V gene: TRBV12-5
J gene: TRBJ2-2

CDR3 DNA: TGCGCCAGCAGCCAAGATCCTGGACAGATTAATGAAAAACTGTTTTTT
CDR3 protein: CASSQDPGQINEKLFF
D gene: -
clone size: -
V gene: TRBV4-3
J gene: TRBJ1-4

CDR3 DNA: TGCGCCAGCAGTCACCGTCGGGAGGAGGGTGGGCGCAATCAGCCCCAGCATTTT
CDR3 protein: CASSHRREEGGRNQPQHF
D gene: -
clone size: -
V gene: TRBV23-1
J gene: TRBJ1-5

CDR3 DNA: TGCAGCGTATCGACAGGGGATGACACTGAAGCTTTCTTT
CDR3 protein: CSVSTGDDTEAFF
D gene: TRBD1
clone size: -
V gene: TRBV29-1
J gene: TRBJ1-1

CDR3 DNA: TGTGCCATCAGTGAGGGGGGACAGGGTGCTTCCTATGGCTACACCTTC
CDR3 protein: CAISEGGQGASYGYTF
D gene: TRBD1
clone size: few
V gene: TRBV10-3
J gene: TRBJ1-2

CDR3 DNA: TGCGCCAGCAGCCAAATTGGGGCTAGCGGGGGGATGTATGAGCAGTTCTTC
CDR3 protein: CASSQIGASGGMYEQFF
D gene: TRBD2
clone size: -
V gene: TRBV4-1
J gene: TRBJ2-1

CDR3 DNA: TGTGCCAGCAGCTACACCGGGACAGATGGCTACACCTTC
CDR3 protein: CASSYTGTDGYTF
D gene: TRBD1
clone size: -
V gene: TRBV5-6
J gene: TRBJ1-2

CDR3 DNA: TGTGCCAGCAGACTCGGGACAGGGGACGGCTACACCTTC
CDR3 protein: CASRLGTGDGYTF
D gene: TRBD1
clone size: -
V gene: TRBV7-2
J gene: TRBJ1-2

CDR3 DNA: TGCGCCAGCTCCCAGGGGTATACCTACAATGAGCAGTTCTTC
CDR3 protein: CASSQGYTYNEQFF
D gene: -
clone size: -
V gene: TRBV10-2
J gene: TRBJ2-1

CDR3 DNA: TGTGCCAGCAGCATCGGACAGGGGGCCTCTGGAAACACCATATATTTT
CDR3 protein: CASSIGQGASGNTIYF
D gene: TRBD1
clone size: -
V gene: TRBV9
J gene: TRBJ1-3

CDR3 DNA: TGTGCCAGCAGCCGAACTAGCGGGGGGGCCTCCTACAATGAGCAGTTCTTC
CDR3 protein: CASSRTSGGASYNEQFF
D gene: TRBD2
clone size: few
V gene: TRBV7-3
J gene: TRBJ2-1

CDR3 DNA: TGTGCCAGTAGTATACAGACTACGGGCTCCTACGAGCAGTACTTC
CDR3 protein: CASSIQTTGSYEQYF
D gene: -
clone size: -
V gene: TRBV19
J gene: TRBJ2-7

CDR3 DNA: TGTGCCAGCAGCCCATTGACAGGGGCCGCCAACTATGGCTACACCTTC
CDR3 protein: CASSPLTGAANYGYTF
D gene: TRBD1
clone size: -
V gene: TRBV9
J gene: TRBJ1-2

CDR3 DNA: TGTGCCACCACTATGCAGGGTGAAGAGACCCAGTACTTC
CDR3 protein: CATTMQGEETQYF
D gene: -
clone size: once
V gene: TRBV10-3
J gene: TRBJ2-5

CDR3 DNA: TGTGCCAGCAGTTACGAGGCTGGAAACACCATATATTTT
CDR3 protein: CASSYEAGNTIYF
D gene: -
clone size: few
V gene: TRBV6-5
J gene: TRBJ1-3

CDR3 DNA: TGCGCCAGCAGCTTGTCTCAGGGTTTGGATACGCAGTATTTT
CDR3 protein: CASSLSQGLDTQYF
D gene: -
clone size: -
V gene: TRBV5-1
J gene: TRBJ2-3

CDR3 DNA: TGTGCCAGCAGCTTTACCCACGCGATGAACACTGAAGCTTTCTTT
CDR3 protein: CASSFTHAMNTEAFF
D gene: -
clone size: once
V gene: TRBV7-8
J gene: TRBJ1-1

CDR3 DNA: TGTGCCAGCAGTGGAGGCGGCGGGGCGAGGGCAGATACGCAGTATTTT
CDR3 protein: CASSGGGGARADTQYF
D gene: -
clone size: -
V gene: TRBV2
J gene: TRBJ2-3

CDR3 DNA: TGTGCCAGCAGTTCCCTCGGGACAGGGGGCGATGTCTACGAGCAGTACTTC
CDR3 protein: CASSSLGTGGDVYEQYF
D gene: TRBD1
clone size: -
V gene: TRBV27
J gene: TRBJ2-7

CDR3 DNA: TGTGCCAGTAGTACCCTTACAGGGAAAGCTTTCTTT
CDR3 protein: CASSTLTGKAFF
D gene: -
clone size: -
V gene: TRBV19
J gene: TRBJ1-1

CDR3 DNA: TGTGCCAGCAGTCCCCTGGGCGGGGGGTCCTACAATGAGCAGTTCTTC
CDR3 protein: CASSPLGGGSYNEQFF
D gene: TRBD2
clone size: -
V gene: TRBV27
J gene: TRBJ2-1

CDR3 DNA: TGTGCCAGCAGTTTAGCCAGGGGAGCGGGAAACACCATATATTTT
CDR3 protein: CASSLARGAGNTIYF
D gene: -
clone size: -
V gene: TRBV27
J gene: TRBJ1-3

CDR3 DNA: TGTGCCAGCAGTGTATTAAGGGAAGGGGGTAGCAATCAGCCCCAGCATTTT
CDR3 protein: CASSVLREGGSNQPQHF
D gene: -
clone size: -
V gene: TRBV2
J gene: TRBJ1-5

CDR3 DNA: TGTGCTAGCAGCTTAGGTGGGGGCTACACAGATACGCAGTATTTT
CDR3 protein: CASSLGGGYTDTQYF
D gene: -
clone size: -
V gene: TRBV7-7
J gene: TRBJ2-3

CDR3 DNA: TGTGCCAGCAGCGGACGAGGTAATACTGAAGACTATGGCTACACCTTC
CDR3 protein: CASSGRGNTEDYGYTF
D gene: -
clone size: -
V gene: TRBV9
J gene: TRBJ1-2

CDR3 DNA: TGTGCCACCCGACAGGCCGCCTACGAGCAGTACTTC
CDR3 protein: CATRQAAYEQYF
D gene: -
clone size: once
V gene: TRBV11-2
J gene: TRBJ2-7

CDR3 DNA: TGTGCCAGCAGCTTAGGGGCTCGGCAGCCCCAGCATTTT
CDR3 protein: CASSLGARQPQHF
D gene: -
clone size: -
V gene: TRBV7-2
J gene: TRBJ1-5